Sequencing of this TCR beta chain was carried out in a study of T cell changes during pregnancy in multiple sclerosis. Profiling relied on immunoSEQ multiplex PCR, and the TCRdb table lists in-frame clones only, not all of them. Of around 40,000 clones in the sample, 75% to 90% were seen once. CDR1 and CDR2 from the germline V gene are MNHEY and SMNVEV (reference sequence). The CDR3 contains 14 residues. The V gene lost 5 bases and the J gene lost 4 bases, with 14 bases spanning the gap. The receptor was isolated from a female donor with multiple sclerosis, enrolled in a pregnancy study. This chain joins TRBV27 and TRBJ1-2; D gene unclear. Sequenced material: CD4+ T cells from peripheral blood mononuclear cells, taken in the first trimester of pregnancy. CDR3 DNA: TGTGCCAGCAGTCTCCGGGTCTCATCCTATGGCTACACCTTC. Translation: CASSLRVSSYGYTF.